This T cell receptor (beta chain) was recovered during a study of cytomegalovirus exposure and HLA in healthy donors. The CDR3 has 14 amino acids. Trimming shortened V by 0 bases and J by 4 bases, and 10 bases separated the two germline ends. The germline gives CDR1 SEHNR, CDR2 FQNEAQ (reference sequence). This clone has a handful of counts. Primers for the PCR totalled 60 Vbeta and 13 Jbeta. Measured with immunoSEQ multiplex PCR; TCRdb has only the in-frame clones, and not every one. This sample has about 100,000 clones; around 10% occur once, and the top ten carry around 5.9%. The receptor was isolated from a man aged 40-49 years in good health and CMV-seropositive. Specimen: PBMCs. V is TRBV7-9 and J is TRBJ2-7, with D possibly TRBD2 on 5 matching bases. CDR3 sequence: CASSLAGRGYEQYF. The DNA of the CDR3 is TGTGCCAGCAGCTTAGCGGGAAGAGGGTACGAGCAGTACTTC.